Below, 2 T cell receptor beta chains from the same sample are listed, as sequenced in a study of T-cell memory formation after mild COVID-19. TCRdb re-derived calls from the 5' RACE reads in MiXCR, one entry per CDR3 protein. The data contain more than 350,000 distinct CDR3 sequences, approximately 15% of them singletons. Sequencing was carried out using PBMCs or a T cell subset sorted from them (not recorded which). The receptors originated from a young man who had mild COVID-19 (a few samples of this study predate the infection). Cell type and time point are not known.

The chain combines TRBV5-1 with TRBJ2-1, with 9 bases fitting TRBD1. After removal of 0 bases from V and 7 bases from J, the junction contained 5 bases not matched to a gene. Germline lookup yields CDR1 SGHRS and CDR2 YFSETQ. The length of the CDR3 is 15 residues. The CDR3 nucleotides read TGCGCCAGCAGCTTGGGGGACAGGGTAGTAAATGAGCAGTTCTTC. Its translation is CASSLGDRVVNEQFF.

This clonotype was counted only a few times. The V call is TRBV2, the J call TRBJ2-5, with D possibly matching TRBD1 (6 bases). CDR3 length equals 16 residues. Germline-derived CDR1 and CDR2 are SNHLY and FYNNEI. Trimming removed 2 bases at V and 3 bases at J, with 16 bases between. The CDR3, as DNA: TGTGCCAGCAGTGAATTCGGGACATCAGGAAAAGAGACCCAGTACTTC. As protein: CASSEFGTSGKETQYF.